Below are 21 T cell receptor beta chains sequenced from a single sample in a study of Ad26.COV2.S vaccination and SARS-CoV-2 variants. Generated by immunoSEQ multiplex PCR, the TCRdb table keeps only in-frame clones and is missing some. Of more than 85,000 clones in the sample, roughly 75% were seen once. The source was peripheral blood, collected after recovery from COVID-19. The receptors originated from a human donor who had recovered from COVID-19.

The genes are TRBV9 and TRBJ2-2; 9 bases are shared with TRBD1. The length of the CDR3 is 18 residues. Trimming took 0 bases from V and 4 from J; bases not matched to a gene: 10. The germline V gene has CDR1 SGDLS and CDR2 YYNGEE. The CDR3 nucleotides read TGTGCCAGCAGCGTAGCTACGAGGACAGGGGTCCCCACCGGGGAGCTGTTTTTT. This translates into CASSVATRTGVPTGELFF.

This chain connects TRBV29-1 to TRBJ1-1; D perhaps matches TRBD1 (6 bases). CDR3 size: 12 residues. Trimming took off 7 bases at V and 3 bases at J, with 12 bases between the two ends. Germline CDR1 and CDR2: SQVTM and ANQGSEA. The CDR3 sequence is CSAYRADTEAFF. In DNA form, the CDR3 reads TGCAGCGCCTACAGGGCTGACACTGAAGCTTTCTTT. The full variable domain, its missing parts supplied by reference TRBV29-1 and TRBJ1-1, is SAVISQKPSRDICQRGTSLTIQCQVDSQVTMMFWYRQQPGQSLTLIATANQGSEATYESGFVIDKFPISRPNLTFSTLTVSNMSPEDSSIYLCSAYRADTEAFFGQGTRLTVV.

This chain connects TRBV12-5 to TRBJ2-1; 8 bases align to TRBD2. Germline-derived CDR1 and CDR2 are LGHNT and FRNRAP. The CDR3 contains 14 residues. V lost 2 bases, J lost 7 bases, and 4 bases stayed unmatched. The CDR3: CASGLTGGANEQFF. In DNA, the CDR3 is TGTGCTAGTGGTTTGACCGGGGGGGCGAATGAGCAGTTCTTC. Combining the CDR3 with reference TRBV12-5 and TRBJ2-1 gives the whole variable domain DARVTQTPRHKVTEMGQEVTMRCQPILGHNTVFWYRQTMMQGLELLAYFRNRAPLDDSGMPKDRFSAEMPDATLATLKIQPSEPRDSAVYFCASGLTGGANEQFFGPGTRLTVL.

The rearrangement uses TRBV3-1 (or the pseudogene TRBV3-2) and TRBJ1-6, with D hard to call. The ends were cut back, 3 bases at V and 8 bases at J, with 8 bases in the middle. CDR1 is LGHDT, CDR2 YNNKEL, per germline (reference sequence). This CDR3 contains 13 residues. The CDR3 here is CASSQLEDSPLHF. For the CDR3, the DNA is TGTGCCAGCAGCCAGTTGGAGGATTCACCCCTCCACTTT.

The chain combines TRBV10-3 with TRBJ2-6, with D tentatively TRBD2 (6 bases). This CDR3 region has 17 residues. The V end lost 10 bases, the J end lost 2 bases, and 21 bases lay between the germline ends. Germline V CDR1 and CDR2: ENHRY, SYGVKD. The CDR3 DNA reads as TGTGCCACGTGGCACGGGGCGTCGGGGGCTGGGGCCAACGTCCTGACTTTC. Encoded protein: CATWHGASGAGANVLTF.

CDR3 loop: CASGLPRDRVPYNYGYTF. CDR3 DNA sequence: TGTGCTAGTGGTCTACCCCGGGACAGGGTACCCTATAACTATGGCTACACCTTC. V gene TRBV12-5 combines with J gene TRBJ1-2, with 9 bases matching TRBD1. The J segment lost 1 base and the V segment lost 5 bases, leaving 14 bases of the junction unmatched. The CDR3 is made up of 18 amino acids. Germline CDR1 is LGHNT and CDR2 is FRNRAP.

This chain joins TRBV5-5 and TRBJ1-2, with a tentative D call TRBD1 (5 bases). This CDR3 spans 14 amino acids. Trimming removed 2 bases from V and 0 bases from J, with 8 bases in between. Germline CDR1 and CDR2: SGHKS and YYEKEE (reference sequence). The CDR3 DNA is TGTGCCAGCAGCTTCCAGGGAGCTAACTATGGCTACACCTTC. This translates into CASSFQGANYGYTF.

The chain links TRBV28 to TRBJ1-2; tentative D call: TRBD1 (5 bases). CDR1 is MDHEN, CDR2 SYDVKM, per germline. This CDR3 has 17 residues. The V gene lost 8 bases and the J gene lost 0 bases, with 22 bases spanning the gap. CDR3 protein: CASYNPRLDKPNYGYTF. In DNA, the CDR3 is TGTGCCAGCTATAACCCCCGTCTGGACAAACCTAACTATGGCTACACCTTC.

The J gene is TRBJ2-3, the V gene TRBV12-3 or TRBV12-4; D remains ambiguous. This CDR3 has 13 residues. V lost 2 bases, J lost 4 bases, and 7 bases lay in between. The CDR3 sequence is CASSLLGADTQYF. CDR3 in DNA: TGTGCCAGCAGTTTATTAGGCGCAGATACGCAGTATTTT.

This clone was seen repeatedly, ten times or more. The junction does not match germline at one end; this may be a read error. The J gene is TRBJ1-5, the V gene TRBV2; TRBD1 agrees at 7 bases. Germline V gene sequence: CDR1 SNHLY, CDR2 FYNNEI. The CDR3 is made up of 13 amino acids. The CDR3 bases are TGTGCCAGCAGTGTAGCGCCCGCGGGACAGTCCAGTTTT. This sequence encodes CASSVAPAGQSSF.

CDR3 region: CASNPSGANVLTF. CDR3 sequence (DNA): TGTGCCAGCAATCCGTCGGGGGCCAACGTCCTGACTTTC. The chain links TRBV11-2 to TRBJ2-6, with D unclear. CDR1 and CDR2 (germline): SGHAT, FQNNGV. There are 13 residues in the CDR3. The V end was cut by 7 bases, the J end by 4 bases, with 8 bases between. The complete variable domain, with remaining parts taken from reference TRBV11-2 and TRBJ2-6, reads EAGVAQSPRYKIIEKRQSVAFWCNPISGHATLYWYQQILGQGPKLLIQFQNNGVVDDSQLPKDRFSAERLKGVDSTLKIQPAKLEDSAVYLCASNPSGANVLTFGAGSRLTVL.

The chain is built from TRBV25-1 and TRBJ2-2, with 8 positions matching TRBD1. The CDR3 consists of 16 residues. V lost 2 bases to trimming and J lost 7 bases; unmatched junction nucleotides: 9. Looked up from germline, CDR1 is MGHDK and CDR2 is SYGVNS. The CDR3 reads CASSEVGRGRIGELFF. In DNA form, the CDR3 reads TGTGCCAGCAGTGAAGTAGGCAGGGGGCGAATCGGGGAGCTGTTTTTT. The whole variable domain, filled in from reference TRBV25-1 and TRBJ2-2, reads EADIYQTPRYLVIGTGKKITLECSQTMGHDKMYWYQQDPGMELHLIHYSYGVNSTEKGDLSSESTVSRIRTEHFPLTLESARPSHTSQYLCASSEVGRGRIGELFFGEGSRLTVL.

This clone has only one observation. The chain employs TRBV10-2 and TRBJ2-1, with 9 positions matching TRBD1. Trimming took 7 bases from V and 4 from J; bases not matched to a gene: 5. CDR1 is WSHSY, CDR2 SAAADI, per germline. CDR3 length: 14 amino acids. CDR3 amino acids: CASNGQGRYNEQFF. Written as DNA, the CDR3 is TGCGCCAGCAACGGACAGGGGAGATACAATGAGCAGTTCTTC.

V and J are TRBV28 and TRBJ2-5; TRBD1 agrees at 7 bases. CDR1 and CDR2 from the germline V gene are MDHEN and SYDVKM. Trimming removed 9 bases from V and 2 bases from J; junction bases left unmatched: 3. This CDR3 spans 12 amino acids. For the CDR3, the DNA is TGTGCCAGTCGACAGGGTCAAGAGACCCAGTACTTC. Protein sequence: CASRQGQETQYF.

The table lists this clone with a few counts. Other DNA sequences in this sample translate to the same CDR3. The CDR3 sequence: CASSPSTDTQYF. For the CDR3, the DNA is TGTGCCAGCAGTCCTAGCACAGATACGCAGTATTTT. This chain links TRBV6-6 with TRBJ2-3; D not certain. Trimming removed 5 bases from V and 0 bases from J, with 3 bases in between. The germline gives CDR1 MNHNY, CDR2 SVGAGI (reference sequence). The CDR3 contains 12 residues.

This chain links TRBV30 with TRBJ1-1; maybe TRBD1 (6 bases). The CDR3 covers 13 residues. Trimming pared 2 bases from V and 5 bases from J, leaving 12 bases between. The V gene's germline CDR1 is GTSNPN and CDR2 SVGIG (reference sequence). CDR3 amino acids: CAWSKEGDTEAFF. For the CDR3, the DNA is TGTGCCTGGAGTAAGGAGGGGGATACTGAAGCTTTCTTT.

V usage is TRBV6-5 and J usage is TRBJ2-1; unclear D gene. Germline V gene sequence: CDR1 MNHEY, CDR2 SVGAGI. Deletions cut 4 bases from V and 4 bases from J, with 14 bases between. The CDR3 has 15 amino acids. The CDR3 DNA reads as TGTGCCAGCAGTTCGGATCCCCTACCATACAATGAGCAGTTCTTC. It yields the protein CASSSDPLPYNEQFF.

CDR3 sequence (DNA): TGTGCCAGCAGACAGAACCCGTATGGCTACACCTTC. Translation gives CASRQNPYGYTF. V usage is TRBV28 and J usage is TRBJ1-2; D remains unclear. CDR1 is MDHEN and CDR2 is SYDVKM in the germline V gene. Between the trimmed V and J ends, which lost 6 bases and 5 bases, there was a span of 10 bases. This CDR3 is built from 12 residues.

This chain links TRBV6-1 with TRBJ2-7, with D hard to call. V dropped 2 bases and J dropped 3 bases, with 8 bases sitting between them. CDR1 and CDR2 from the germline V gene are MNHNS and SASEGT. This CDR3 contains 13 residues. CDR3 nucleotide sequence: TGTGCCAGCAGTGAAAACCGCCGCTACGAGCAGTACTTC. Translated, it gives CASSENRRYEQYF.

The gene calls are TRBV7-6 and TRBJ2-7; no reliable D call. CDR3 length: 16 residues. Per the germline V gene, CDR1 is SGHVS and CDR2 is FNYEAQ. V was cut by 5 bases and J by 4 bases, with 21 bases left in between. The CDR3 DNA follows: TGTGCCAGCAGCCCCTCCGGGTGGCAACGGCGGTACGAGCAGTACTTC. Translation gives CASSPSGWQRRYEQYF. Full variable domain (missing parts from reference TRBV7-6 and TRBJ2-7): GAGVSQSPRYKVTKRGQDVALRCDPISGHVSLYWYRQALGQGPEFLTYFNYEAQQDKSGLPNDRFSAERPEGSISTLTIQRTEQRDSAMYRCASSPSGWQRRYEQYFGPGTRLTVT.

The chain carries TRBV7-6 and TRBJ2-2; 8 nucleotides align to TRBD2. The CDR3 is 14 residues long. V lost 0 bases, J lost 6 bases, and 0 bases stayed unmatched. Germline CDR1 SGHVS, CDR2 FNYEAQ. The chain's CDR3 is CASSLASGAGELFF. The CDR3 DNA is TGTGCCAGCAGCTTAGCTAGCGGGGCCGGGGAGCTGTTTTTT.